The 21 T cell receptor beta chains presented below share a single source sample, sequenced in a study of monozygotic twins with inflammatory bowel disease. TCRdb reworked the 5' RACE reads into one entry per CDR3 protein, no DNA. The table lists about 200,000 distinct CDR3 sequences, with about 8% in the top ten. Sequencing was carried out using blood. Receptor source: a human donor with ulcerative colitis or Crohn's disease, or a healthy co-twin of an affected twin (not recorded which).

V is TRBV2 and J is TRBJ1-2; TCRdb returns TRBD1, unconfirmable since there is no DNA. This CDR3 has 13 residues. Germline CDR1 reads SNHLY; CDR2 reads FYNNEI. CDR3 region: CASSGRPGEGYTF.

This chain joins TRBV9 and TRBJ1-1. This CDR3 has 16 amino acids. The V gene's germline CDR1 is SGDLS and CDR2 YYNGEE. The CDR3 is CASSVLLSGGVTEAFF. The whole variable domain, filled in from reference TRBV9 and TRBJ1-1, reads DSGVTQTPKHLITATGQRVTLRCSPRSGDLSVYWYQQSLDQGLQFLIQYYNGEERAKGNILERFSAQQFPDLHSELNLSSLELGDSALYFCASSVLLSGGVTEAFFGQGTRLTVV.

V and J are TRBV11-2 and TRBJ2-3; the D call of TRBD1 rests on TCRdb alone, since no DNA is present to check it. In germline, CDR1 is SGHAT, CDR2 FQNNGV. The CDR3 is 16 residues long. The CDR3 loop is CASSLDQSGGRDTQYF.

This chain connects TRBV27 to TRBJ2-1. Germline V CDR1 and CDR2: MNHEY, SMNVEV (reference sequence). CDR3 length: 16 amino acids. This CDR3 is CASSLAGGSSYNEQFF.

V is TRBV19 and J is TRBJ2-2; TCRdb picks TRBD1, but there is no DNA to check that call. The CDR3 loop spans 16 amino acids. The germline V gene has CDR1 LNHDA and CDR2 SQIVND (reference sequence). The CDR3 here is CASSPTGANKAGELFF.

The rearrangement links TRBV7-2 to TRBJ1-6; TCRdb calls TRBD1, which cannot be checked without DNA. The CDR3 extends over 14 amino acids. CDR1 is SGHTA and CDR2 is FQGNSA in the germline V gene. CDR3: CASSLRQGQVPLHF.

CDR3: CASSFLSSGNTIYF. This chain connects TRBV7-9 to TRBJ1-3. The CDR3 is 14 residues long. Germline V gene sequence: CDR1 SEHNR, CDR2 FQNEAQ (reference sequence).

This chain uses TRBV7-2 with TRBJ1-5; TCRdb's D gene call, TRBD1, goes unchecked for lack of DNA. Germline loops: CDR1 SGHTA, CDR2 FQGNSA. The CDR3 is 15 residues long. This CDR3 is CASSLAHTGYQPQHF. Together with reference TRBV7-2 and TRBJ1-5, the CDR3 gives the full variable domain: GAGVSQSPSNKVTEKGKDVELRCDPISGHTALYWYRQSLGQGLEFLIYFQGNSAPDKSGLPSDRFSAERTGGSVSTLTIQRTQQEDSAVYLCASSLAHTGYQPQHFGDGTRLSIL.

This chain connects TRBV20-1 to TRBJ1-2; with no DNA, the TCRdb D assignment of TRBD1 cannot be verified. The CDR3 sequence is 14 residues long. Germline assignment: CDR1 DFQATT and CDR2 SNEGSKA (reference sequence). CDR3 sequence reads: CSARNRAPNYGYTF.

V usage is TRBV5-1 and J usage is TRBJ1-2. CDR1 and CDR2 (germline): SGHRS, YFSETQ. This CDR3 comprises 16 residues. The chain's CDR3 is CASSLGSQAYGYGYTF.

The CDR3 reads CAISVTNTIYF. The chain combines TRBV10-3 with TRBJ1-3. CDR3 length: 11 residues. Germline V gene data show CDR1 as ENHRY and CDR2 as SYGVKD.

The chain is built from TRBV20-1 and TRBJ2-5; TCRdb calls TRBD1, which cannot be checked without DNA. The germline gives CDR1 DFQATT, CDR2 SNEGSKA (reference sequence). The CDR3 contains 11 residues. CDR3 in amino acids: CSARDRGPQYF.

The rearrangement joins TRBV27 to TRBJ1-4; TCRdb gives TRBD1 as the D gene, but with no DNA this cannot be confirmed. Germline V gives CDR1 MNHEY, CDR2 SMNVEV (reference sequence). This CDR3 region has 17 residues. CDR3 amino acids: CASYRTGGLSTNEKLFF.

This chain connects TRBV6-6 to TRBJ2-3; no DNA is available, so the TRBD1 call from TCRdb remains unchecked. Germline V gene sequence: CDR1 MNHNY, CDR2 SVGAGI (reference sequence). CDR3 size: 11 residues. The CDR3 sequence: CASSPRALQYF.

V and J are TRBV28 and TRBJ1-5. CDR3 length equals 13 residues. Germline CDR1 MDHEN, CDR2 SYDVKM. The CDR3 sequence is CASSLRLIEPQHF. Complete variable domain (other parts from reference TRBV28 and TRBJ1-5): DVKVTQSSRYLVKRTGEKVFLECVQDMDHENMFWYRQDPGLGLRLIYFSYDVKMKEKGDIPEGYSVSREKKERFSLILESASTNQTSMYLCASSLRLIEPQHFGDGTRLSIL.

V usage is TRBV7-2 and J usage is TRBJ2-5; as DNA is missing, the TRBD2 call by TCRdb cannot be tested. The length of the CDR3 is 16 residues. From germline, CDR1 is SGHTA and CDR2 FQGNSA. The CDR3: CASSPGLAGEFKTQYF.

The rearrangement links TRBV4-1 to TRBJ2-6; TCRdb names TRBD1, which stays unverified in the absence of DNA. The CDR3 runs 18 residues. Germline assignment: CDR1 MGHRA and CDR2 YSYEKL. CDR3 protein: CASSQGGQTTSGANVLTF.

The chain carries TRBV11-2 and TRBJ2-6; checking the TCRdb D call of TRBD1 is not possible without DNA. Germline CDR1 reads SGHAT; CDR2 reads FQNNGV. This CDR3 comprises 18 residues. This CDR3 reads CASSPQGALMGGANVLTF.

The chain uses TRBV4-1 and TRBJ1-2; checking the TCRdb D call of TRBD1 is not possible without DNA. This CDR3 is 16 amino acids long. Germline V gives CDR1 MGHRA, CDR2 YSYEKL. This CDR3 is CASSRAPGQGQLGYTF.

This chain uses TRBV24-1 with TRBJ1-3; lacking DNA, the TRBD1 call made by TCRdb goes unchecked. CDR3 size: 14 residues. Germline values: CDR1 KGHDR, CDR2 SFDVKD. This CDR3 is CATDSSTAGNTIYF.

The chain uses TRBV2 and TRBJ2-2; TCRdb lists TRBD1, though no DNA is available to test this call. Germline CDR1 and CDR2: SNHLY and FYNNEI. The CDR3 covers 16 residues. The CDR3: CASSPRQGFGTGELSF. Drawing the rest from reference TRBV2 and TRBJ2-2, the complete variable domain is EPEVTQTPSHQVTQMGQEVILRCVPISNHLYFYWYRQILGQKVEFLVSFYNNEISEKSEIFDDQFSVERPDGSNFTLKIRSTKLEDSAMYFCASSPRQGFGTGELSFGEGSRLTVL.